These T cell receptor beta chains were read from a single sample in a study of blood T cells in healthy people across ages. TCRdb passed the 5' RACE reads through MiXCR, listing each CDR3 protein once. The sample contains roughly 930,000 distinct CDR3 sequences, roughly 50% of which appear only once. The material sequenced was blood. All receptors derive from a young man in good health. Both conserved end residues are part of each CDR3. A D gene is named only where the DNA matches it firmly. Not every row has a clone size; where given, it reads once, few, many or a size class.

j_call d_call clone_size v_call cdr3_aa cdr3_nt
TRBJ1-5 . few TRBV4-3 CASSQDIQYSNQPQHF TGCGCCAGCAGCCAAGATATCCAGTATAGCAATCAGCCCCAGCATTTT
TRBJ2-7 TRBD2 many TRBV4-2 CASSQDVAGTDEQYF TGTGCCAGCAGCCAAGATGTAGCGGGTACGGACGAGCAGTACTTC
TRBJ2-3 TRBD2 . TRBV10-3 CAISGLLAGTDTQYF TGTGCCATCAGTGGCTTATTAGCGGGGACAGATACGCAGTATTTT
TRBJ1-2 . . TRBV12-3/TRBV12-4 CASSNSGAPYGYTF TGTGCCAGCAGCAATTCCGGGGCGCCCTATGGCTACACCTTC
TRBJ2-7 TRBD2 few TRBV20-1 CSANLAGALSYEQYF TGCAGTGCAAACTTAGCGGGGGCCCTCTCCTACGAGCAGTACTTC
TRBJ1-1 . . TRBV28 CASSLPLGNTEAFF TGTGCCAGCAGTTTACCCTTAGGGAACACTGAAGCTTTCTTT
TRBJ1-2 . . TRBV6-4 CASSVGVDSYGYTF TGTGCCAGCAGTGTGGGAGTGGACTCCTATGGCTACACCTTC
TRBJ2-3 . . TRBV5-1 CASSRIGTNTDTQYF TGCGCCAGCAGCCGGATAGGGACAAACACAGATACGCAGTATTTT
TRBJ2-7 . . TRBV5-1 CASSLKEPGSYEQYF TGCGCCAGCAGCTTGAAGGAACCGGGCTCCTACGAGCAGTACTTC
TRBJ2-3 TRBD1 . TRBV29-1 CSVAGTDSSTDTQYF TGCAGCGTCGCCGGGACAGACTCTAGCACAGATACGCAGTATTTT
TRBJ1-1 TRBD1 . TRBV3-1 CASRGTGLTEAFF TGTGCCAGCAGGGGGACAGGTCTGACTGAAGCTTTCTTT
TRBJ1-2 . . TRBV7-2 CASSYTGEGGDGYTF TGTGCCAGCAGCTATACGGGGGAAGGGGGGGATGGCTACACCTTC
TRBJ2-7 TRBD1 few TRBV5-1 CASSLALHTDRGLGEQYF TGCGCCAGCAGCTTGGCCCTTCATACCGACAGGGGGCTCGGCGAGCAGTACTTC
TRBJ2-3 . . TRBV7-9 CASSHRTMAGDTQYF TGTGCCAGCAGCCACCGGACGATGGCGGGGGATACGCAGTATTTT
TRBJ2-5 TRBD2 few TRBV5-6 CASSTTSGGYQETQYF TGTGCCAGCAGCACTACTAGCGGGGGGTACCAAGAGACCCAGTACTTC
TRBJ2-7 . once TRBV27 CASSPRDFGSREQYF TGTGCCAGCAGTCCCCGAGACTTCGGGTCGCGCGAGCAGTACTTC
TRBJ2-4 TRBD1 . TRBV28 CASSLSRQGIYERYF TGTGCCAGCAGTCTATCCCGACAGGGGATCTACGAGCGGTACTTC
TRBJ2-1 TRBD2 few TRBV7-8 CASSTGTSSAHEQFF TGTGCCAGCAGTACCGGGACTAGCTCGGCCCATGAGCAGTTCTTC
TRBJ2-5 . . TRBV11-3 CASSLEDRETQYF TGTGCCAGCAGCTTAGAAGACCGAGAGACCCAGTACTTC
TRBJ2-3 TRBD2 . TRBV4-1 CASSQIAGGQIDTQYF TGCGCCAGCAGCCAAATAGCGGGGGGGCAGATAGATACGCAGTATTTT
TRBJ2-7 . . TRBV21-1 CASWGRPSYEQYF TGTGCCAGCTGGGGGAGACCCTCCTACGAGCAGTACTTC
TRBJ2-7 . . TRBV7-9 CASSLAGESYEQYF TGTGCCAGCAGCTTAGCCGGAGAGTCCTACGAGCAGTACTTC